Listed below are T cell receptor beta chains from one sample, sequenced in a study of blood T cell repertoires in COVID-19. Measured with immunoSEQ multiplex PCR; TCRdb has only the in-frame clones, and not every one. This sample has approximately 300,000 clones, with 70% to 90% found just once. The specimen sequenced was PBMCs or T cells enriched from blood (not recorded which). All receptors derive from a woman aged 25 to 39 who had recovered from COVID-19. Each CDR3 is given with its conserved first and last residue. Fields, in order: J gene, clone size, V gene, D gene, CDR3 DNA, CDR3 protein. The D gene is left open where the match is weak. Expanded clones are given a class, and other clones once, few, many or no size at all.

TRBJ1-6	-	TRBV5-5	TRBD1	TGTGCCAGCAGCAGGTCGACAGGGGGCTCCTATAATTCACCCCTCCACTTT	CASSRSTGGSYNSPLHF
TRBJ1-3	-	TRBV5-1	-	TGCGCCAGCAGCCCCCCTGGGGGGGAAGGAAACACCATATATTTT	CASSPPGGEGNTIYF
TRBJ1-1	-	TRBV12-3/TRBV12-4	TRBD1	TGTGCCAGCAGTCGAGGACAGGGGGCTGAAGCTTTCTTT	CASSRGQGAEAFF
TRBJ2-1	-	TRBV4-2	TRBD1	TGTGCCAGCAGGGGGACAGCCTCCTACAATGAGCAGTTCTTC	CASRGTASYNEQFF
TRBJ2-1	-	TRBV7-2	-	TGTGCCAGCAGCTTAACGCCCGGGGTGCCGGAGCAGTTCTTC	CASSLTPGVPEQFF
TRBJ2-7	-	TRBV19	-	TGTGCCAGTAGTATAGGGGTCAGGGGTACCTACGAGCAGTACTTC	CASSIGVRGTYEQYF
TRBJ1-2	-	TRBV6-5	TRBD1	TGTGCCAGCAGTTCGGGACAGGGGCTTGGCTATGGCTACACCTTC	CASSSGQGLGYGYTF
TRBJ1-2	-	TRBV6-5	-	TGTGCCAGCAGACAAAGAGAGGGGCGGGAAGGCTACACCTTC	CASRQREGREGYTF
TRBJ1-1	-	TRBV14	TRBD1	TGTGCCAGCAGCGGCCGGACAGGGTTGAACACTGAAGCTTTCTTT	CASSGRTGLNTEAFF
TRBJ1-5	few	TRBV7-9	TRBD1	TGTGCCAGCAGCCCCAGCGGGACAGGGGTTGGTCAGCCCCAGCATTTT	CASSPSGTGVGQPQHF
TRBJ1-4	-	TRBV10-3	-	TGTGCCATCAGCGGGACACTTAATGAAAAACTGTTTTTT	CAISGTLNEKLFF
TRBJ2-7	-	TRBV9	TRBD1	TGTGCCAGCAGCGCCAGTATCGGCGACGACAGGGGCCTGGGTAACGAGCAGTACTTC	CASSASIGDDRGLGNEQYF
TRBJ2-7	-	TRBV6-2/TRBV6-3	-	TGTGCCAGCAGTCTACAGGGTTCCCACGAGCAGTACTTC	CASSLQGSHEQYF
TRBJ1-5	-	TRBV19	TRBD1	TGTGCCAGTAGTTGGGACAGCTTAAATCAGCCCCAGCATTTT	CASSWDSLNQPQHF
TRBJ2-5	-	TRBV4-3	-	TGCGCCAGCAGCCAAGATCTGGGGCGGCAGACCCAGTACTTC	CASSQDLGRQTQYF
TRBJ1-1	-	TRBV29-1	TRBD1	TGCAGCGTTTCGGACGGGGGACAGGCTGAAGCTTTCTTT	CSVSDGGQAEAFF
TRBJ2-1	-	TRBV18	TRBD1	TGTGCCAGCTCACCACCACACAGGGGTATATCCTACAATGAGCAGTTCTTC	CASSPPHRGISYNEQFF
TRBJ1-1	-	TRBV12-3/TRBV12-4	-	TGTGCCAGCAGTTCGTTTAACACTGAAGCTTTCTTT	CASSSFNTEAFF
TRBJ1-1	-	TRBV7-2	-	TGTGCCAGCAGCCACCCGGGAGGGCTAACTGAAGCTTTCTTT	CASSHPGGLTEAFF
TRBJ1-1	-	TRBV7-9	-	TGTGCCAGCAGCTCTGATAAACAGGGATTAAACACTGAAGCTTTCTTT	CASSSDKQGLNTEAFF
TRBJ1-2	-	TRBV6-5	-	TGTGCCAGCAGTTACTCACGGGGTCGGTCGGCGGGGGGCTACACCTTC	CASSYSRGRSAGGYTF
TRBJ1-4	-	TRBV19	TRBD1	TGTGCCAGTAGTAGGACAGGGGTTAATGAAAAACTGTTTTTT	CASSRTGVNEKLFF
TRBJ1-1	-	TRBV7-8	TRBD1	TGTGCCAGCAGCTTAGTCGAAGGGGGCTCGGGAAGAGCTTTCTTT	CASSLVEGGSGRAFF
TRBJ2-2	-	TRBV6-5	-	TGTGCCAGCAGTAGCAGGTTTTGGACCGGGGAGCTGTTTTTT	CASSSRFWTGELFF
TRBJ2-2	-	TRBV5-4	TRBD1	TGTGCCAGCAGCGGCAGGGGGCGCCCCGACTTCACCGGGGAGCTGTTTTTT	CASSGRGRPDFTGELFF
TRBJ2-1	-	TRBV5-1	TRBD1	TGCGCCAGCAGCTCCCGGGACAGGGGGAACAATGAGCAGTTCTTC	CASSSRDRGNNEQFF
TRBJ2-7	-	TRBV29-1	TRBD2	TGCAGCGTTGAAGAGGGACTAGGGCCCTACGAGCAGTACTTC	CSVEEGLGPYEQYF
TRBJ2-1	-	TRBV5-6	-	TGTGCCAGCAGCTTAGTTCAGGGAATCCTAAATGAGCAGTTCTTC	CASSLVQGILNEQFF
TRBJ2-1	-	TRBV12-3/TRBV12-4	-	TGTGCCAGCACATTGGGACTGGGAGAGCAGTTCTTC	CASTLGLGEQFF